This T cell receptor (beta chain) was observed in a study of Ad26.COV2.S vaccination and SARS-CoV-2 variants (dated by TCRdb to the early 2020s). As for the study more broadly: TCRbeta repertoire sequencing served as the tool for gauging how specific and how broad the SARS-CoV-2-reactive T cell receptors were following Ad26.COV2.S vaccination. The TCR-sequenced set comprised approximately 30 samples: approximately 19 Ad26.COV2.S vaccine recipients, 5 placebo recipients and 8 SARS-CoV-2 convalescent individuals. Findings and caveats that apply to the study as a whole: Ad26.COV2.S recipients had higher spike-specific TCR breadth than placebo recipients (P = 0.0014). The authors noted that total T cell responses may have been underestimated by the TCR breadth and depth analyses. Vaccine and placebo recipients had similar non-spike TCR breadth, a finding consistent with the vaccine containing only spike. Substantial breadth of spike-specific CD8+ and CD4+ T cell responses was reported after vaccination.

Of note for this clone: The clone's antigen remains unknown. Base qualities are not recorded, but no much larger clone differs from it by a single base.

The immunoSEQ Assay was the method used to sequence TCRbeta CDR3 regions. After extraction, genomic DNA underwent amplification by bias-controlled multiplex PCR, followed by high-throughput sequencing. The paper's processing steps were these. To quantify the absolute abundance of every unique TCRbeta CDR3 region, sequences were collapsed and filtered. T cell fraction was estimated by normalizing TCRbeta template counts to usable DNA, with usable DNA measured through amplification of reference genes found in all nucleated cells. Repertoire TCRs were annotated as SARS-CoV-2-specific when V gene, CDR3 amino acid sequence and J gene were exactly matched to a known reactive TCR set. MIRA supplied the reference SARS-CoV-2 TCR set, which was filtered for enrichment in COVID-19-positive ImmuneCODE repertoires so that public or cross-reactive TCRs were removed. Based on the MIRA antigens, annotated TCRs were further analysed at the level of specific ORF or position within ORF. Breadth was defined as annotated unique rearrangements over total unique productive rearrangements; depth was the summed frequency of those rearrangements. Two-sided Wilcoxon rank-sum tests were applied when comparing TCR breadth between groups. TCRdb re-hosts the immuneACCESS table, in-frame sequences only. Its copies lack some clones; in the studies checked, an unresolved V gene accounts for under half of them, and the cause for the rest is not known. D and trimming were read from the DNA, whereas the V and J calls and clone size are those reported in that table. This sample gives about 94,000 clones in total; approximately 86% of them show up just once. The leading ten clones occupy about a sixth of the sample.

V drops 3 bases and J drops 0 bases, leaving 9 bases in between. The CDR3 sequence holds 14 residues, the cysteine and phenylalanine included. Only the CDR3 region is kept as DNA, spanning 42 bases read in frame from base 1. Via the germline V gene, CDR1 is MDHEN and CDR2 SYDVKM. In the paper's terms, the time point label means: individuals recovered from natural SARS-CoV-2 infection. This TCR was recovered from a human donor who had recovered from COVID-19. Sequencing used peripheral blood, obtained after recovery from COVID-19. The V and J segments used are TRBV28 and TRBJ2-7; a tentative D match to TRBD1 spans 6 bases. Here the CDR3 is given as CASSFWDTSYEQYF. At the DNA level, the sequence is TGTGCCAGCAGTTTTTGGGACACCTCCTACGAGCAGTACTTC.